This is a list of T cell receptor beta chains from one sample in a study of blood T cell repertoires in COVID-19. The table came from immunoSEQ multiplex PCR; TCRdb's copy has only in-frame clones and leaves some out. The sample records under 250,000 clones, 80% to 90% being singletons. Sequenced material: PBMCs or T cells enriched from blood (not recorded which). Source of these receptors: a woman aged 25 to 39 with acute COVID-19. Both conserved end residues are part of each CDR3. A D gene is named only where the DNA matches it firmly. A row's size may be missing; if present it is once, few, many or a size class.

clone_size d_call j_call v_call cdr3_aa cdr3_nt
once TRBD1 TRBJ1-5 TRBV10-1 CASSKGDRGQPQHF TGCGCCAGCAGTAAGGGGGACAGGGGGCAGCCCCAGCATTTT
NA NA TRBJ2-2 TRBV7-2 CASSLDLTNTGELFF TGTGCCAGCAGCTTAGATCTTACGAACACCGGGGAGCTGTTTTTT
once TRBD2 TRBJ2-3 TRBV10-3 CAISGPKRGFTDTQYF TGTGCCATCAGTGGGCCGAAGCGGGGGTTCACAGATACGCAGTATTTT
NA TRBD2 TRBJ2-5 TRBV27 CASSRIAYSGVEETQYF TGTGCCAGCAGCCGGATAGCCTATAGCGGGGTCGAAGAGACCCAGTACTTC
NA TRBD1 TRBJ2-2 TRBV10-3 CAISPDRGTGELFF TGTGCCATCAGTCCAGACAGGGGCACCGGGGAGCTGTTTTTT
NA NA TRBJ1-5 TRBV27 CASSLISVAGSSNQPQHF TGTGCCAGCAGTTTAATTTCGGTGGCAGGGTCCTCTAATCAGCCCCAGCATTTT
NA NA TRBJ2-7 TRBV7-2 CASSFDSQARYEQYF TGTGCCAGCAGCTTTGATTCCCAAGCCCGCTACGAGCAGTACTTC
NA TRBD1 TRBJ1-2 TRBV4-1 CASSQETGQGRDGYTF TGCGCCAGCAGCCAGGAAACGGGACAGGGCAGGGATGGCTACACCTTC
once NA TRBJ1-5 TRBV30 CAWINRQQPQHF TGTGCCTGGATCAACAGGCAGCAGCCCCAGCATTTT
NA TRBD2 TRBJ2-3 TRBV9 CASSGEGAGGIDTQYF TGTGCCAGCAGCGGTGAGGGAGCGGGGGGGATAGATACGCAGTATTTT
NA TRBD1 TRBJ2-7 TRBV6-1 CASSDRDRRSYEQYF TGTGCCAGCAGTGACCGGGACAGAAGATCCTACGAGCAGTACTTC
NA NA TRBJ1-5 TRBV10-3 CAIGELFGQPQHF TGTGCCATCGGGGAGTTGTTCGGTCAGCCCCAGCATTTT
NA NA TRBJ2-2 TRBV5-1 CASSLVAGELFF TGCGCCAGCAGCTTGGTCGCCGGGGAGCTGTTTTTT
NA NA TRBJ1-5 TRBV10-3 CAISVSEDQPQHF TGTGCCATCAGTGTTTCAGAAGATCAGCCCCAGCATTTT
NA NA TRBJ2-5 TRBV5-1 CASSLGVAAQETQYF TGCGCCAGCAGCTTGGGAGTAGCGGCCCAAGAGACCCAGTACTTC
NA TRBD1 TRBJ1-2 TRBV5-1 CASSPGQLPLAGYTF TGCGCCAGCAGCCCGGGACAGCTCCCTCTCGCGGGCTACACCTTC
NA TRBD1 TRBJ1-6 TRBV11-2 CASSLAGTGTSPLHF TGTGCCAGCAGCTTAGCGGGGACAGGAACTTCACCCCTCCACTTT